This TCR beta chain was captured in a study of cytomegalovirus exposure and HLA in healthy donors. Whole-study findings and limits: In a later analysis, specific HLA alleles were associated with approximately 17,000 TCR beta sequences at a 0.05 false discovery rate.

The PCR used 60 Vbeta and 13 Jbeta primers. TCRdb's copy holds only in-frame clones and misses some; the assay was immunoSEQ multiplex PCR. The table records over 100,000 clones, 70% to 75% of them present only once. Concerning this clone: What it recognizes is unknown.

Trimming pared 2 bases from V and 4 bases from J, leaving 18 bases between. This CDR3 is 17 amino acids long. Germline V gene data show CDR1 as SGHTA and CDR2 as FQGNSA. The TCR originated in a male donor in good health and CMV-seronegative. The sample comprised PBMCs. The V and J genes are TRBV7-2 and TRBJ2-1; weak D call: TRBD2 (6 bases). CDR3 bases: TGTGCCAGCAGCTTAATGATCAGGGCTAGCGCTTACAATGAGCAGTTCTTC. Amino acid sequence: CASSLMIRASAYNEQFF.